The sequence of this TCR beta chain was determined in a study of molecular identifiers for immune sequencing clone quantification. TCRdb recomputed calls from the PCR reads with MiXCR, one row per CDR3 protein. The sample includes approximately 500,000 distinct CDR3 sequences, roughly a fifth seen only once; the top ten take around 0.86%. In its sample, this clonotype was seen a few times. Trimming removed 2 bases from V and 2 bases from J; junction bases left unmatched: 14. Per the germline V gene, CDR1 is KGHDR and CDR2 is SFDVKD. This CDR3 region has 19 residues. Sequencing was carried out using naive CD8+ T cells from blood, with Jurkat cell RNA spiked in. Subset of the sample: FACS-sorted CD8+CD4-CCR7+CD45RA+ naive T cells. The chain is built from TRBV24-1 and TRBJ2-3; 8 bases line up with TRBD1. This receptor was identified in a human donor in good health. Some libraries in this study had Jurkat cell RNA spiked in. The CDR3 coding sequence is TGTGCCACCAGTGATTCACCAGGGGGCACCCCCTTTTTCACAGATACGCAGTATTTT. This encodes CATSDSPGGTPFFTDTQYF.